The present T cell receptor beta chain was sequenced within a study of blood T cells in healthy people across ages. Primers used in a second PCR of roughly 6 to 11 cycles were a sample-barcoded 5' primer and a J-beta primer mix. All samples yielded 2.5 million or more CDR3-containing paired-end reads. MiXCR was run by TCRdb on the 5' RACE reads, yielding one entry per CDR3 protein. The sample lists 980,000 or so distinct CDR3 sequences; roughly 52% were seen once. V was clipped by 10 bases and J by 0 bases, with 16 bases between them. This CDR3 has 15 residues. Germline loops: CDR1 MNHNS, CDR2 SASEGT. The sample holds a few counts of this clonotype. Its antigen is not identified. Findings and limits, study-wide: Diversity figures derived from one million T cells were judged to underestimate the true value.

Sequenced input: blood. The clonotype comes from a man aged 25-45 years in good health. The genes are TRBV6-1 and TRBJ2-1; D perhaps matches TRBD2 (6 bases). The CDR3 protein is CATIRDGSSYNEQFF. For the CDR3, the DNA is TGTGCCACCATCCGGGACGGGAGCTCCTACAATGAGCAGTTCTTC.